These 25 T cell receptor beta chains originate from one sample sequenced in a study of shared clonotypes between healthy human individuals. Clones were sequenced by immunoSEQ multiplex PCR, and TCRdb holds only the in-frame ones, with some missing. The data show over 2,000,000 clones, with 85% to 95% seen just once and 1.5% to 2% held by the top ten. The naive CD8 fraction comprised CD45RO-negative cells positively selected for CCR7 and excluded terminally differentiated effector memory CD45RA+ cells. The material sequenced was naive CD8+ T cells from PBMCs. Receptors were obtained from a young man in good health. Some clones in this sample may be carry-over from other donors' samples.

The J gene is TRBJ2-7, the V gene TRBV6-1, with 7 bases lining up with TRBD1. The CDR3 loop spans 13 amino acids. The J segment lost 3 bases and the V segment lost 11 bases, leaving 10 bases of the junction unmatched. Germline assignment: CDR1 MNHNS and CDR2 SASEGT. The DNA for the CDR3 is TGTGCCGGCCGAGGGGGCGCGGGCTACGAGCAGTACTTC. This encodes CAGRGGAGYEQYF.

The chain employs TRBV9 and TRBJ2-5; D possibly corresponds to TRBD2 (5 bases). Germline V gives CDR1 SGDLS, CDR2 YYNGEE. The CDR3 runs 14 residues. V gave up 3 bases and J gave up 5 bases, with 14 bases separating them. CDR3 amino acids: CASSDRSRGETQYF. In nucleotides, the CDR3 is TGTGCCAGCAGCGATCGATCCAGAGGGGAGACCCAGTACTTC.

The chain couples TRBV4-1 to TRBJ1-1, with D tentatively TRBD1 (5 bases). Trimming cost V 0 bases and J 4 bases, with 12 bases left between them. CDR3 length: 15 residues. Germline V gene data show CDR1 as MGHRA and CDR2 as YSYEKL. The CDR3 DNA is TGCGCCAGCAGCCAAGAGGCCAGGGTGGGCACTGAAGCTTTCTTT. Protein sequence: CASSQEARVGTEAFF.

The genes are TRBV19 and TRBJ2-1; TRBD2 might be the D (5 bases). Germline assignment: CDR1 LNHDA and CDR2 SQIVND (reference sequence). Trimming took 5 bases from V and 5 from J, leaving 13 bases between them. The CDR3 is made up of 14 amino acids. The CDR3 sequence: CASSLLGGNNEQFF. The DNA for the CDR3 is TGTGCCAGTAGTCTACTAGGCGGAAACAATGAGCAGTTCTTC. Combining the CDR3 with reference TRBV19 and TRBJ2-1 gives the whole variable domain DGGITQSPKYLFRKEGQNVTLSCEQNLNHDAMYWYRQDPGQGLRLIYYSQIVNDFQKGDIAEGYSVSREKKESFPLTVTSAQKNPTAFYLCASSLLGGNNEQFFGPGTRLTVL.

Concerning this clone: The sample carries other DNA sequences with the same CDR3. The chain links TRBV27 to TRBJ2-7; possibly TRBD1 or TRBD2 for D (5 bases each). V lost 3 bases, J lost 4 bases, and 10 bases lay in between. There are 13 residues in the CDR3. Germline CDR1 reads MNHEY; CDR2 reads SMNVEV (reference sequence). The CDR3 region has the DNA TGTGCCAGCAGTTTCGGGGCGTTTTACGAGCAGTACTTC. Encoded protein: CASSFGAFYEQYF.

The chain combines TRBV9 with TRBJ2-7; D may correspond to TRBD1 or TRBD2 (5 bases each). This CDR3 has 13 amino acids. Per germline, CDR1 SGDLS and CDR2 YYNGEE. Trimming left V 7 bases short and J 5 bases short, with 16 bases between. The CDR3 reads CASGTHGSDEQYF. CDR3 in DNA: TGTGCCAGCGGGACGCATGGGTCCGACGAGCAGTACTTC.

This clone was observed once. The rearrangement joins TRBV29-1 to TRBJ2-7; 8 nucleotides match TRBD1. V shed 7 bases and J 6 bases; nucleotides not matched to a gene: 8. Looked up from germline, CDR1 is SQVTM and CDR2 is ANQGSEA. CDR3 length: 12 amino acids. CDR3 nucleotides: TGCAGCGCCGCACAGGGGGACGGCGAGCAGTACTTC. Protein product: CSAAQGDGEQYF.

With regard to this clone: Other nucleotide sequences in the sample specify the same CDR3. This chain links TRBV9 with TRBJ2-7; tentative D call: TRBD2 (6 bases). This CDR3 region has 14 residues. The V gene's germline CDR1 is SGDLS and CDR2 YYNGEE. Trimming cost V 0 bases and J 4 bases, with 11 bases left between them. DNA for the CDR3: TGTGCCAGCAGCGTAGGCGGGACTCCTTACGAGCAGTACTTC. It encodes CASSVGGTPYEQYF.

The chain has TRBV4-2 and TRBJ2-2; D may be TRBD1 (5 bases). V lost 3 bases to trimming and J lost 5 bases, with 10 bases between them. The length of the CDR3 is 14 residues. Germline CDR1 is LGHNA and CDR2 is YNFKEQ. DNA of the CDR3: TGTGCCAGCAGCCAGATCAGGGAAACCGGGGAGCTGTTTTTT. Protein: CASSQIRETGELFF.

CDR3 protein: CASKGSGGYGYTF. The CDR3 DNA sequence: TGCGCCAGCAAGGGCTCAGGGGGCTATGGCTACACCTTC. V usage is TRBV4-3 and J usage is TRBJ1-2, with 7 bases fitting TRBD1. Germline CDR1 is LGHNA and CDR2 is YSLEER. V trimming: 7 bases; J trimming: 4 bases; junction bases outside the gene matches: 6. The CDR3 extends over 13 amino acids.

The CDR3 sequence is CASSVRDNSYNEQFF. In DNA, the CDR3 is TGTGCCAGCAGTGTCCGGGACAACTCCTACAATGAGCAGTTCTTC. The V and J genes are TRBV6-1 and TRBJ2-1; perhaps TRBD1 as D (6 bases). The CDR3 is 15 residues long. Trimming removed 4 bases at V and 0 bases at J, with 10 bases between. The germline CDR1 and CDR2 sequences are MNHNS and SASEGT.

The V call is TRBV5-1, the J call TRBJ1-1, with TRBD1 as a possible D gene (5 bases). V gave up 4 bases and J gave up 4 bases, with 17 bases separating them. CDR3 size: 15 residues. Per the germline V gene, CDR1 is SGHRS and CDR2 is YFSETQ. CDR3 region: CASSLGGQGRTEAFF. The CDR3 region has the DNA TGCGCCAGCAGCCTGGGAGGGCAGGGCCGCACTGAAGCTTTCTTT.

V and J are TRBV5-8 and TRBJ1-2, with D possibly being TRBD1 (5 bases). Germline V gene lookup returns CDR1 SGHTS and CDR2 YDEGEE. Trimming took 0 bases from V and 8 from J, leaving 17 bases between them. CDR3 length: 15 residues. CDR3 coding DNA: TGTGCCAGCAGCTTGGACGCGGGGGAATCTTACGGCTACACCTTC. Protein sequence: CASSLDAGESYGYTF.

The chain links TRBV28 to TRBJ1-2; D is unresolved. Germline V gene sequence: CDR1 MDHEN, CDR2 SYDVKM. The CDR3 has 13 residues. V lost 2 bases to trimming and J lost 3 bases, with 7 bases between them. In DNA form, the CDR3 reads TGTGCCAGCAGTTTAATGGTCTACTATGGCTACACCTTC. Translating it yields CASSLMVYYGYTF.

The chain joins TRBV7-9 to TRBJ1-2; D is ambiguous. CDR3 length: 13 amino acids. Germline V CDR1 and CDR2: SEHNR, FQNEAQ (reference sequence). Trimming took 6 bases from V and 3 from J, leaving 11 bases between them. CDR3 bases: TGTGCCAGCAGGGGAGTGGTTGACTATGGCTACACCTTC. Translating gives CASRGVVDYGYTF.

The J gene is TRBJ2-2, the V gene TRBV7-3; 8 nucleotides align to TRBD1. The length of the CDR3 is 16 residues. Per the germline V gene, CDR1 is SGHTA and CDR2 is FQGTGA. The ends lost 2 bases at V and 1 base at J; junction bases unmatched: 3. The CDR3 nucleotides are TGTGCCAGCAGCTTATGGGGGACAGGGAACACCGGGGAGCTGTTTTTT. Protein: CASSLWGTGNTGELFF. Using reference TRBV7-3 and TRBJ2-2 for the parts outside the CDR3, the full variable domain is GAGVSQTPSNKVTEKGKYVELRCDPISGHTALYWYRQSLGQGPEFLIYFQGTGAADDSGLPNDRFFAVRPEGSVSTLKIQRTERGDSAVYLCASSLWGTGNTGELFFGEGSRLTVL.

This chain connects TRBV7-8 to TRBJ2-5, with D perhaps being TRBD1 or TRBD2 (5 bases each). The V end was cut by 0 bases, the J end by 2 bases, with 13 bases between. The CDR3 consists of 16 residues. Germline assignment: CDR1 SGHVS and CDR2 FQNEAQ. The CDR3 region is CASSLAPGLTQETQYF. In DNA form, the CDR3 reads TGTGCCAGCAGCTTAGCCCCGGGGCTCACACAAGAGACCCAGTACTTC.

V usage is TRBV28 and J usage is TRBJ2-1, with a tentative D call TRBD2 (6 bases). This CDR3 comprises 12 residues. The V end was cut by 6 bases, the J end by 8 bases, with 11 bases between. CDR1 is MDHEN and CDR2 is SYDVKM in the germline V gene. The CDR3 reads CASSPREDEQFF. CDR3 DNA: TGTGCCAGCAGCCCAAGGGAGGATGAGCAGTTCTTC.

This clone was recorded only once. J is TRBJ2-7 and V is TRBV7-9; the D gene is possibly TRBD1 (5 bases). V was shortened by 4 bases and J by 5 bases, with 12 bases between the two germline ends. The CDR3 covers 13 residues. The germline gives CDR1 SEHNR, CDR2 FQNEAQ (reference sequence). CDR3 region: CASSSQGTHEQYF. Here the CDR3 DNA reads TGTGCCAGCAGCTCCCAGGGTACCCACGAGCAGTACTTC.

In regard to this clone: This sample also contains other DNA sequences that code for the same CDR3. The J gene is TRBJ2-7, the V gene TRBV9, with TRBD2 identical over 12 bases. The V gene's germline CDR1 is SGDLS and CDR2 YYNGEE. This CDR3 contains 14 residues. V shed 3 bases and J 4 bases; nucleotides not matched to a gene: 2. CDR3 protein: CASSEGLAGYEQYF. CDR3 DNA: TGTGCCAGCAGCGAAGGACTAGCGGGGTACGAGCAGTACTTC.

The chain joins TRBV27 to TRBJ1-1; D is possibly TRBD1 (6 bases). Germline CDR1 MNHEY, CDR2 SMNVEV (reference sequence). The CDR3 spans 14 residues. Trimming shortened V by 5 bases and J by 5 bases, and 15 bases separated the two germline ends. CDR3 coding DNA: TGTGCCAGCAGTCCGGCGGGGGCGAGGACTGAAGCTTTCTTT. It encodes CASSPAGARTEAFF.

The chain combines TRBV27 with TRBJ1-1; D not resolved. The germline V gene has CDR1 MNHEY and CDR2 SMNVEV (reference sequence). The ends were cut back, 6 bases at V and 4 bases at J, with 12 bases in the middle. The CDR3 is 13 residues long. The chain's CDR3 is CASRRGSATEAFF. CDR3 bases: TGTGCCAGCAGGCGGGGAAGCGCCACTGAAGCTTTCTTT.

The CDR3, as DNA: TGTGCCAGCAGTGCTCGGGACGGACTATACACTGAAGCTTTCTTT. Its translation is CASSARDGLYTEAFF. V gene TRBV6-1 combines with J gene TRBJ1-1, with D possibly being TRBD1 (5 bases). This CDR3 has 15 residues. V was shortened by 4 bases and J by 3 bases, with 15 bases between the two germline ends. Germline CDR1 and CDR2: MNHNS and SASEGT.

Note on this clone: The same CDR3 arises from other DNA sequences in this sample as well. The V gene is TRBV5-1, the J gene TRBJ2-7; 7 bases fit TRBD2. CDR3 length: 13 amino acids. Per germline, CDR1 SGHRS and CDR2 YFSETQ. The trim removed 1 base at V and 3 bases at J, leaving 1 base unmatched. This chain's CDR3 is CASSLSGGYEQYF. CDR3 nucleotides: TGCGCCAGCAGCTTGTCGGGGGGCTACGAGCAGTACTTC.

A remark on this clone: In the same sample, other DNA sequences code for this CDR3. The rearrangement joins TRBV29-1 to TRBJ2-7, with TRBD2 identical over 10 bases. The CDR3 spans 14 residues. Per the germline V gene, CDR1 is SQVTM and CDR2 is ANQGSEA. V was pared by 1 base and J by 2 bases, with 2 bases of the junction left unmatched. The DNA for the CDR3 is TGCAGCGTTGAAGTAGCGGGAGGTACCTACGAGCAGTACTTC. This encodes CSVEVAGGTYEQYF.